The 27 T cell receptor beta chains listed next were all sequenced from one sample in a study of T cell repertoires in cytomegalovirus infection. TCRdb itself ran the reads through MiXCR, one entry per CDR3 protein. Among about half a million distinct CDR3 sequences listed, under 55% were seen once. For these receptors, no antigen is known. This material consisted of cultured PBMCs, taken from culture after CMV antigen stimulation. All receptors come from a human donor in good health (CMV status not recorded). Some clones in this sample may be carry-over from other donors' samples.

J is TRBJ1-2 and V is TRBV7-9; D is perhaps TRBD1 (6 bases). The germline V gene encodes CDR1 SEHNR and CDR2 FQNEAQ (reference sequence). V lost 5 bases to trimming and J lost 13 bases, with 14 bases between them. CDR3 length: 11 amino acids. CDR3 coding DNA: TGTGCCAGCAGCCTCACCGGGACAATCACCTTC. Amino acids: CASSLTGTITF.

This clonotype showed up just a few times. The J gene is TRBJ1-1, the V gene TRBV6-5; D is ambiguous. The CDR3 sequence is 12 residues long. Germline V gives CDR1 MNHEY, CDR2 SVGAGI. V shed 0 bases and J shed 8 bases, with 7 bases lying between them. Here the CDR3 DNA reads TGTGCCAGCAGTTACTCGGGAATCGAAGCTTTCTTT. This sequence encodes CASSYSGIEAFF.

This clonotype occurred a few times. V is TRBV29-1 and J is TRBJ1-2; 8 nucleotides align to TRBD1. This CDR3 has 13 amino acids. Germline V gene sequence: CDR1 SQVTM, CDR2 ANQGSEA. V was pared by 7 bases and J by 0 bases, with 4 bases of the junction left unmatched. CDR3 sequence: CSGGQGANYGYTF. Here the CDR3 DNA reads TGCAGCGGTGGACAGGGCGCTAACTATGGCTACACCTTC.

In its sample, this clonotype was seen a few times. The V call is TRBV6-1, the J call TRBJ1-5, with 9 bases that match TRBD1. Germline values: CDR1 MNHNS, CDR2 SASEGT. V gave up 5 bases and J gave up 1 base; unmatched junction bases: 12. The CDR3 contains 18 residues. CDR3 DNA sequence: TGTGCCAGCAGTATGCGGGGAAGGGACAGGGCAAGCAATCAGCCCCAGCATTTT. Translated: CASSMRGRDRASNQPQHF.

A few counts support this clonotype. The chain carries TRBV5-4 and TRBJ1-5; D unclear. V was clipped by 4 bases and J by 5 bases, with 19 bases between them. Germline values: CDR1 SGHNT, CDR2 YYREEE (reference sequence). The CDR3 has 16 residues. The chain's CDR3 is CASSEHPGLRDQPQHF. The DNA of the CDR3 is TGTGCCAGCAGCGAGCACCCCGGACTTAGAGATCAGCCCCAGCATTTT.

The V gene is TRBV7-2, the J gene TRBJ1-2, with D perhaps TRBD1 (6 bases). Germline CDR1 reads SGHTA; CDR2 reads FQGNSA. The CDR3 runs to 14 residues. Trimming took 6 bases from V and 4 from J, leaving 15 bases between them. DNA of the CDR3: TGTGCCAGCAGTCGCGACAGGTCCGGCTATGGCTACACCTTC. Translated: CASSRDRSGYGYTF.

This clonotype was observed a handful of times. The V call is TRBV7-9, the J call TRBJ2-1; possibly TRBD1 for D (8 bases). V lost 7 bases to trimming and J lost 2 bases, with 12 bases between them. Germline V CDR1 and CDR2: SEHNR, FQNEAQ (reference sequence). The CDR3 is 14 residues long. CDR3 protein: CASNRGGPYNEQFF. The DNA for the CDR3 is TGTGCCAGCAACAGGGGGGGGCCCTACAATGAGCAGTTCTTC.

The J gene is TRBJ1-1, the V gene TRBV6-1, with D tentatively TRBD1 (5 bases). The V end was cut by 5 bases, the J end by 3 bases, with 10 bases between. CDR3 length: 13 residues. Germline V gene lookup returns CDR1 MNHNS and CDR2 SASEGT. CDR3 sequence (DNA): TGTGCCAGCAGTCGGGGGGGGGACACTGAAGCTTTCTTT. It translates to CASSRGGDTEAFF.

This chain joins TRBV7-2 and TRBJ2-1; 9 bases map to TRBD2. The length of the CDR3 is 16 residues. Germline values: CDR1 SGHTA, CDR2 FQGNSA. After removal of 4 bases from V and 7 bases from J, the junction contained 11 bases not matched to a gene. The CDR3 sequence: CASSSLGLAVGNEQFF. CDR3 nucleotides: TGTGCCAGCAGCTCCCTGGGACTAGCCGTAGGGAATGAGCAGTTCTTC. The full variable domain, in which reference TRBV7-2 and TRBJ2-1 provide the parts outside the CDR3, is GAGVSQSPSNKVTEKGKDVELRCDPISGHTALYWYRQSLGQGLEFLIYFQGNSAPDKSGLPSDRFSAERTGGSVSTLTIQRTQQEDSAVYLCASSSLGLAVGNEQFFGPGTRLTVL.

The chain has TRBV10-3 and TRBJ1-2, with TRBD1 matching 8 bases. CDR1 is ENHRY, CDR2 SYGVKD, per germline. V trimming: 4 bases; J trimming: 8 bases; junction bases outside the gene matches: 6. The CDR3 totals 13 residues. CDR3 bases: TGTGCCATCAGTGGACAGGGGAAGGGGGGCTACACCTTC. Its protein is CAISGQGKGGYTF.

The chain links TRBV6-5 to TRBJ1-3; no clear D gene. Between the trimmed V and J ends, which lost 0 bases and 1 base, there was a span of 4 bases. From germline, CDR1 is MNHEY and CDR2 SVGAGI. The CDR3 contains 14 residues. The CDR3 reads CASSYSGSGNTIYF. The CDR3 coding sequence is TGTGCCAGCAGTTACTCGGGATCTGGAAACACCATATATTTT.

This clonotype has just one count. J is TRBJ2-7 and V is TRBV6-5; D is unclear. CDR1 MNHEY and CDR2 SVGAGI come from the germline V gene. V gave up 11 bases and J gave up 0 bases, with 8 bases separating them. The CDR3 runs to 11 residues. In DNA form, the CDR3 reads TGTGCCGTACAGCCCTCCTACGAGCAGTACTTC. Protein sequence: CAVQPSYEQYF.

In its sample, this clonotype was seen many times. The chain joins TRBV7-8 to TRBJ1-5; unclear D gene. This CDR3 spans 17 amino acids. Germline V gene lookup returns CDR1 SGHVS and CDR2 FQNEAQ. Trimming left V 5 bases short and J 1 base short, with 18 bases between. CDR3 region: CASSAIPTFLSNQPQHF. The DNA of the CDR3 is TGTGCCAGCAGCGCCATTCCCACCTTCCTGAGCAATCAGCCCCAGCATTTT.

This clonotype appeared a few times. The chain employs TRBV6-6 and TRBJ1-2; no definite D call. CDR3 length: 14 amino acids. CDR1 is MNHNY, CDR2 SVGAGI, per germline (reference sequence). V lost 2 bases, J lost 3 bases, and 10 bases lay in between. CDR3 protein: CASSYEPRYYGYTF. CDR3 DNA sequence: TGTGCCAGCAGTTACGAACCCAGGTACTATGGCTACACCTTC.

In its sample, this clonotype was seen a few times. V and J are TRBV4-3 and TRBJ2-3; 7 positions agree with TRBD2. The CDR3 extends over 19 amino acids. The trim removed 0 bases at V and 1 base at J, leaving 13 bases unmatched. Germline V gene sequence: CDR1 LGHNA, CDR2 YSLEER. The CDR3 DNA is TGCGCCAGCAGCCAAGAGGAAGCGGAAACTAGCGCCTGCACAGATACGCAGTATTTT. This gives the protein CASSQEEAETSACTDTQYF.

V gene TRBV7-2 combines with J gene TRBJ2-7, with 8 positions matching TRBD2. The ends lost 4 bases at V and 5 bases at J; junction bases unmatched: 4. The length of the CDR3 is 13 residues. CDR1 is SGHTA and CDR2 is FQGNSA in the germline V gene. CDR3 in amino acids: CASSWAGGDEQYF. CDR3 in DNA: TGTGCCAGCAGCTGGGCGGGGGGAGACGAGCAGTACTTC.

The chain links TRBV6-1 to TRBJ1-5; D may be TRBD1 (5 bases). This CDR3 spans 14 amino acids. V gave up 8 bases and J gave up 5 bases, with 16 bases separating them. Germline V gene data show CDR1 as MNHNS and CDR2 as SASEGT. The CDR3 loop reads CASRADSGYQPQHF. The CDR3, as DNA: TGTGCCAGCCGGGCCGACAGTGGATATCAGCCCCAGCATTTT.

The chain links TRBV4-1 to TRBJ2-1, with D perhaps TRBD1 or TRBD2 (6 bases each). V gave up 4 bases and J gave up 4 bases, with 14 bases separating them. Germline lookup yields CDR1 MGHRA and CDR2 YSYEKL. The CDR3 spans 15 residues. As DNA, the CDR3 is TGCGCCAGCAGCCTCAAGGGGGGCGCGTACAATGAGCAGTTCTTC. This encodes CASSLKGGAYNEQFF.

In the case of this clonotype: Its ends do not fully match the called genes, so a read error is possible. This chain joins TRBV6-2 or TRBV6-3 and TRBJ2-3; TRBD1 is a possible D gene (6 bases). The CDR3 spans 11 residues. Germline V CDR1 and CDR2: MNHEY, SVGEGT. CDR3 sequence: CASTPGSQRGF. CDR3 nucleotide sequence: TGTGCCAGCACCCCTGGTTCACAGAGGGGGTTT.

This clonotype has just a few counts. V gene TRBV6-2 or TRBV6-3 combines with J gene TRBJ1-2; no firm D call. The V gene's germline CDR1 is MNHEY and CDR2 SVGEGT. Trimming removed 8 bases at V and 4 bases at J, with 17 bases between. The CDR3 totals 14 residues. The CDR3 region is CASVGLNKLYGYTF. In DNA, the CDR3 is TGTGCCAGCGTCGGATTGAACAAGCTCTATGGCTACACCTTC.

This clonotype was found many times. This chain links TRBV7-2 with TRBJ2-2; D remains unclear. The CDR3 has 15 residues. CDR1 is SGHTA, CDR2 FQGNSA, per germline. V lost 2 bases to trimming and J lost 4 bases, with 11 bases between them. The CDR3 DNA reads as TGTGCCAGCAGCTTAAACGCTAGGTTCACCGGGGAGCTGTTTTTT. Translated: CASSLNARFTGELFF.

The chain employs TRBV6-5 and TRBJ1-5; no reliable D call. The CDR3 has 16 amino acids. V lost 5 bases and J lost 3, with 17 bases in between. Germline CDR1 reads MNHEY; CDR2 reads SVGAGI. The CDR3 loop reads CASSTHPLGDNQPQHF. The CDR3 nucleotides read TGTGCCAGCAGTACGCATCCCCTAGGTGACAATCAGCCCCAGCATTTT.

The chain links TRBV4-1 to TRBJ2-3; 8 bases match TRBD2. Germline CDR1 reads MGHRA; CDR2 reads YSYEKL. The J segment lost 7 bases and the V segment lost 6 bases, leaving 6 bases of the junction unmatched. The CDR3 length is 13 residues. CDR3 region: CASRGTGGHTQYF. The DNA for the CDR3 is TGCGCCAGCAGAGGAACGGGGGGGCATACGCAGTATTTT.

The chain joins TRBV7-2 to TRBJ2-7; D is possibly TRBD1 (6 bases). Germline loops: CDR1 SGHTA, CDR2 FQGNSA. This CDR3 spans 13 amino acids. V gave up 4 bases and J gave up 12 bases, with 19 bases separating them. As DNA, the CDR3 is TGTGCCAGCAGCTCCCCAGGGGCGCAGACGGGGTACTTC. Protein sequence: CASSSPGAQTGYF.

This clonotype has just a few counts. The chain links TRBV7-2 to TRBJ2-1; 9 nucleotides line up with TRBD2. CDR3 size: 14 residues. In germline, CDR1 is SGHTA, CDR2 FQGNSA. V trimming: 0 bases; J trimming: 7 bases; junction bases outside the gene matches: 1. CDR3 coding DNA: TGTGCCAGCAGCTTAGCTAGCGGGGGAAATGAGCAGTTCTTC. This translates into CASSLASGGNEQFF.

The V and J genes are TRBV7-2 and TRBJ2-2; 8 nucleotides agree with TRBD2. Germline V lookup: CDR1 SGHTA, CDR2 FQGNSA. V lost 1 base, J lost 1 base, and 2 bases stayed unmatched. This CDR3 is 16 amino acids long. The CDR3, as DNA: TGTGCCAGCAGCTTAGTGCGGGGGGTGAACACCGGGGAGCTGTTTTTT. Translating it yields CASSLVRGVNTGELFF.

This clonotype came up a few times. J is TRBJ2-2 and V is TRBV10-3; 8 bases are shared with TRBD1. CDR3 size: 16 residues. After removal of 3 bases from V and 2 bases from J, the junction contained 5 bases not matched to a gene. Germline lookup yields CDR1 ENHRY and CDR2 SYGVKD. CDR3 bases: TGTGCCATCAGTGACAGGGGGCTCCCTAACACCGGGGAGCTGTTTTTT. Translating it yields CAISDRGLPNTGELFF.